What follows describes a single TCR beta chain. The antigen this receptor binds is unknown. One base away there is no much larger clone; base qualities are not given. This sample is drawn from a study of T cell responses to AZD1222 COVID-19 vaccine (dated by TCRdb to about 2021). The study in broad terms: A total of approximately 240 trial participants underwent TCR sequencing, of whom more than 200 had received two doses of AZD1222 and 26 had received two doses of the MenACWY control vaccine. Trial participants were enrolled by age into subgroups of 18-55, 56-69 and 70-plus years, and 148, 28 and 57 TCR-sequenced participants, respectively, were included in these subgroups.

V was cut back by 0 bases and J by 6 bases, leaving a gap of 8 bases between them. The germline V gene (reference sequence) sets CDR1 to SEHNR and CDR2 to FQNEAQ. The CDR3, cysteine through phenylalanine, is 13 amino acids long. Of the read, only the CDR3 DNA is kept; its 39 bases are in frame from base 1. Reading the label with the study, this specimen's time point is: about 28 days (+/-7) after the second vaccine dose. AZD1222 recipients whose second dose came at about 4 weeks and those whose second dose came at about 12 weeks were combined into one group, since spike-specific TCR depth and breadth did not differ between the two schedules. Vaccinee samples came from UK trials COV001 and COV002, including a single-blind randomized controlled phase 2/3 trial of AZD1222 (ChAdOx1 nCoV-19) in healthy adults. Trial participant PBMC samples were collected at day 0 and day 28 after the second dose for TCRbeta chain sequencing.

Points the paper makes about the study in general: Conclusions about previously exposed vaccinees are limited, since just six AZD1222 recipients were seropositive for SARS-CoV-2 at baseline. Nearly half of unique spike-specific TCRs reportedly recognized epitopes outside regions mutated in the B.1.351 and B.1.1.7 variants. A significant rise in spike-specific TCR breadth and depth was observed after two AZD1222 doses relative to day 0 and relative to MenACWY recipients. Because no samples from the day 14 peak response were available, repertoires could be characterized only after the peak T cell response. Participants were mostly white British and included more females than males, and it was suggested by the authors that clonal diversity may have been underestimated. The whole spike protein was spanned by vaccine-associated CD4 TCRs, and dominant responses were seen in regions 160-218 and 743-854. The 56-69-year group was small, and its depth increase did not reach significance, likely because of low power.

The CDR3 regions of human TCRbeta chains were subjected to immunosequencing. In the authors' own workflow: Repertoire TCRs were matched against a reference library of SARS-CoV-2-specific TCRs generated with the MIRA antigen-specificity platform. Breadth meant the fraction of unique TCRs that were SARS-CoV-2-associated, whereas depth meant the fraction of total T cells that were SARS-CoV-2-associated. Each spike-specific TCR was assigned to its reactive spike region and to a CD4 or CD8 class using the MIRA data. Log10-transformed breadth and depth values were compared by one-way ANOVA with Sidak's multiple comparisons tests. Drawn from immuneACCESS, this table holds only the in-frame rearrangements with V and J called that TCRdb kept. Clones are partly lost; checked studies trace under half to an unresolved V gene and leave the rest unexplained. Clone size and V and J calls were adopted from that table, with D and trimming inferred from the DNA. This sample holds fewer than 200,000 clones; 80% to 90% were observed only once. Jointly, the top ten make up around 10% of the sample.

This specimen consisted of peripheral blood, obtained 28 days after the second AZD1222 dose. The sequence joins TRBV7-9 to TRBJ1-1; no confident D gene assignment can be made. This receptor was taken from an adult who received the AZD1222 COVID-19 vaccine. The bases read TGTGCCAGCAGCTTAGCTGTGGTGTCTGAAGCTTTCTTT. This sequence encodes CASSLAVVSEAFF.